The next 3 T cell receptor beta chains were all read from a single sample in a study of blood T cell repertoires in COVID-19. The table came from immunoSEQ multiplex PCR; TCRdb's copy has only in-frame clones and leaves some out. Counted here are hundreds of thousands of clones, roughly nine tenths occurring once; the ten biggest clones make up 11%. What was sequenced was peripheral blood. All receptors come from a woman aged 25 to 39 with COVID-19, enrolled during active disease.

The rearrangement joins TRBV11-2 to TRBJ2-7; 8 nucleotides agree with TRBD1. Germline V gene data show CDR1 as SGHAT and CDR2 as FQNNGV. V lost 1 base to trimming and J lost 3 bases; unmatched junction nucleotides: 2. The CDR3 extends over 14 amino acids. CDR3 nucleotides: TGTGCCAGCAGCTTAGGGACAGGGAACTACGAGCAGTACTTC. Translating gives CASSLGTGNYEQYF. The complete variable domain, with remaining parts taken from reference TRBV11-2 and TRBJ2-7, reads EAGVAQSPRYKIIEKRQSVAFWCNPISGHATLYWYQQILGQGPKLLIQFQNNGVVDDSQLPKDRFSAERLKGVDSTLKIQPAKLEDSAVYLCASSLGTGNYEQYFGPGTRLTVT.

The V and J genes are TRBV7-2 and TRBJ2-3, with D tentatively TRBD1 (6 bases). V lost 2 bases and J 1 base, leaving 10 bases between the germline ends. This CDR3 is 15 amino acids long. Looked up from germline, CDR1 is SGHTA and CDR2 is FQGNSA. CDR3 nucleotide sequence: TGTGCCAGCAGCTTACAGACAGGACGCACAGATACGCAGTATTTT. It specifies CASSLQTGRTDTQYF. The full variable domain, in which reference TRBV7-2 and TRBJ2-3 provide the parts outside the CDR3, is GAGVSQSPSNKVTEKGKDVELRCDPISGHTALYWYRQSLGQGLEFLIYFQGNSAPDKSGLPSDRFSAERTGGSVSTLTIQRTQQEDSAVYLCASSLQTGRTDTQYFGPGTRLTVL.

V usage is TRBV24-1 and J usage is TRBJ2-7; D unresolved. CDR3 length: 10 residues. The germline V gene encodes CDR1 KGHDR and CDR2 SFDVKD. V was clipped by 10 bases and J by 3 bases, with 6 bases between them. The CDR3 nucleotides read TGTGCCACTTTTATCTACGAGCAGTACTTC. Its translation is CATFIYEQYF.